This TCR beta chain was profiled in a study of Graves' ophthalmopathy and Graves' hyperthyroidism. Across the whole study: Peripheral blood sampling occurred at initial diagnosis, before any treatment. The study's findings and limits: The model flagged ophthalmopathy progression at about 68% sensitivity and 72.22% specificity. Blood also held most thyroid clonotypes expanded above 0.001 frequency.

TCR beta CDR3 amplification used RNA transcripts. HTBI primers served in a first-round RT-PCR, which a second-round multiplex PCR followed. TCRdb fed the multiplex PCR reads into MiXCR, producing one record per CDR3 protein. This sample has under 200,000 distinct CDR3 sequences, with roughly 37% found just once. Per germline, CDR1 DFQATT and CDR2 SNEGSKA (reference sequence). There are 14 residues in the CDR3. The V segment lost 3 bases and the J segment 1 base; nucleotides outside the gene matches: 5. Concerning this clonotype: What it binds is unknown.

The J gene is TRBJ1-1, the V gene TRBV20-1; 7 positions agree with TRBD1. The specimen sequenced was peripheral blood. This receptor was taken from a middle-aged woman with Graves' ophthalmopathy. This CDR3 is CSASGGTANTEAFF. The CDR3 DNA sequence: TGCAGTGCTAGTGGGGGGACAGCGAACACTGAAGCTTTCTTT.